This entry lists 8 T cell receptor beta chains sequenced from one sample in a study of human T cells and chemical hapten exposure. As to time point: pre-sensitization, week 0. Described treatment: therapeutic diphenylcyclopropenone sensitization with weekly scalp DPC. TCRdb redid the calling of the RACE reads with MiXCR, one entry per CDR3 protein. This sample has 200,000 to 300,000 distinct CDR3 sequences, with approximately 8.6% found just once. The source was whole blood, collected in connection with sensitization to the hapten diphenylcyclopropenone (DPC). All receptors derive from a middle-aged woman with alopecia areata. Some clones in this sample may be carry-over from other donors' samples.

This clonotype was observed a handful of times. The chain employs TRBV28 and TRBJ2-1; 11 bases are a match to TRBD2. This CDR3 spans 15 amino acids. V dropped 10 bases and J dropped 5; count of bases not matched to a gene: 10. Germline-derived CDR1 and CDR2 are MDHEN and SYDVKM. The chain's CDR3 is CANTITTSGNNEQFF. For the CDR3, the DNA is TGTGCCAACACCATCACGACTAGCGGGAACAATGAGCAGTTCTTC.

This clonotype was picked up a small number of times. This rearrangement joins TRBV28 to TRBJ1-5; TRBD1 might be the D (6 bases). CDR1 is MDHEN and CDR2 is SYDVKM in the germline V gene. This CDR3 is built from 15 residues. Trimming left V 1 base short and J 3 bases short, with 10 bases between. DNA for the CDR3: TGTGCCAGCAGTTTATCGGGGGGGCTCAATCAGCCCCAGCATTTT. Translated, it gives CASSLSGGLNQPQHF.

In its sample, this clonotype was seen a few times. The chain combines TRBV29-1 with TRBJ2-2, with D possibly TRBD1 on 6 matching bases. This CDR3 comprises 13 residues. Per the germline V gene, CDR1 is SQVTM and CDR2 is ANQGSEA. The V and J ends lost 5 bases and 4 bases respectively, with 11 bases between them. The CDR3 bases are TGCAGCGTTATAGAAGGGGGCACCGGGGAGCTGTTTTTT. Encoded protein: CSVIEGGTGELFF.

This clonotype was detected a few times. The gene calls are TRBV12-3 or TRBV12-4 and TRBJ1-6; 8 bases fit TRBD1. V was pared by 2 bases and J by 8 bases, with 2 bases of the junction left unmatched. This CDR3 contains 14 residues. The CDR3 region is CASSLQGAYSPLHF. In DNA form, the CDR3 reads TGTGCCAGCAGTTTACAGGGGGCCTATTCACCCCTCCACTTT.

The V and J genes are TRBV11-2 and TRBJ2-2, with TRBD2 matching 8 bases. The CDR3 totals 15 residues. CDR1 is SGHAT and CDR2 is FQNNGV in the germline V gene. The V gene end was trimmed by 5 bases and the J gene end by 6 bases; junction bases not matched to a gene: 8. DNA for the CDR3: TGTGCCAGCAGCCCAACCGGCGGGGGGTCCGGGGAGCTGTTTTTT. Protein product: CASSPTGGGSGELFF.

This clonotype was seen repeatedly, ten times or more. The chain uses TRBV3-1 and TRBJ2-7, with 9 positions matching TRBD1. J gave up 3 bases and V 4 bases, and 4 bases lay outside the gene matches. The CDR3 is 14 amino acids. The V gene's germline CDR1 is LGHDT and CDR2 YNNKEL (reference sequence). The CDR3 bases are TGTGCCAGCAGCCCGGGACAGGGCGGCTACGAGCAGTACTTC. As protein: CASSPGQGGYEQYF.

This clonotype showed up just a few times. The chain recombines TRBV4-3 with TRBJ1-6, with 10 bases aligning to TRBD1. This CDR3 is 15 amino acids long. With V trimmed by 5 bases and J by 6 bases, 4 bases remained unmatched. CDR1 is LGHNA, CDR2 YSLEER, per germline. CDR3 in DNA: TGCGCCAGCAGCTCCGGGACAGGGGTTAATTCACCCCTCCACTTT. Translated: CASSSGTGVNSPLHF.

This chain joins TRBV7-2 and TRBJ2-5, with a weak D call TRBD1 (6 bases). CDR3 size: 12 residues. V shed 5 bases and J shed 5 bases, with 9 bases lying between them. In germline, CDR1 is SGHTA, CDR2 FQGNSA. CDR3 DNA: TGTGCCAGCAGCCAGGGGAGCGAGACCCAGTACTTC. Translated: CASSQGSETQYF.